The 26 T cell receptor beta chains given below trace back to one sample, sequenced in a study of blood T cell repertoires in COVID-19. Some clones are missing from TCRdb's copy, which holds only in-frame ones; the method was immunoSEQ multiplex PCR. The sample has about 200,000 clones, 80% to 85% seen once. The sequenced sample consisted of peripheral blood. These receptors all come from a human donor in a cohort sampled during active COVID-19.

This clone has only a few counts. The J gene is TRBJ2-5, the V gene TRBV5-1, with a possible D match to TRBD2 (6 bases). Germline loops: CDR1 SGHRS, CDR2 YFSETQ. V was shortened by 0 bases and J by 4 bases, with 16 bases between the two germline ends. The CDR3 runs 16 residues. CDR3 sequence: CASSLEGQGSGETQYF. CDR3 DNA sequence: TGCGCCAGCAGCTTGGAAGGGCAGGGTAGCGGAGAGACCCAGTACTTC.

The rearrangement joins TRBV4-3 to TRBJ1-3; unclear D gene. Germline CDR1 reads LGHNA; CDR2 reads YSLEER. This CDR3 has 15 residues. Trimming took off 0 bases at V and 2 bases at J, with 8 bases between the two ends. CDR3 residues: CASSQDTGAGNTIYF. As DNA, the CDR3 is TGCGCCAGCAGCCAAGATACCGGGGCTGGAAACACCATATATTTT.

This clone has only one observation. The gene calls are TRBV7-2 and TRBJ1-1; D remains ambiguous. The CDR3 loop spans 14 amino acids. The V end lost 2 bases, the J end lost 1 base, and 8 bases lay between the germline ends. Germline V gene sequence: CDR1 SGHTA, CDR2 FQGNSA. CDR3: CASSLIMANTEAFF. DNA for the CDR3: TGTGCCAGCAGCTTAATAATGGCGAACACTGAAGCTTTCTTT.

This chain links TRBV5-1 with TRBJ2-5; TRBD2 matches 13 bases. The CDR3 totals 16 residues. The V segment lost 2 bases and the J segment 2 bases; nucleotides outside the gene matches: 3. In germline, CDR1 is SGHRS, CDR2 YFSETQ. CDR3 loop: CASSLLAGGHQETQYF. DNA for the CDR3: TGCGCCAGCAGCTTACTAGCGGGAGGGCATCAAGAGACCCAGTACTTC.

This sequence joins TRBV3-1 (or the pseudogene TRBV3-2) and TRBJ2-7; 7 bases are a match to TRBD2. In germline, CDR1 is LGHDT, CDR2 YNNKEL (reference sequence). The CDR3 spans 15 residues. J lost 5 bases, V lost 1 base, and 8 bases had no gene match. The CDR3 region is CASSQVRGSQNEQYF. CDR3 sequence (DNA): TGTGCCAGCAGCCAAGTTCGCGGGAGTCAGAACGAGCAGTACTTC.

This clone was picked up one time. This sequence joins TRBV5-6 and TRBJ1-5; TRBD1 is a possible D gene (5 bases). Between the trimmed V and J ends, which lost 0 bases and 2 bases, there was a span of 9 bases. CDR1 SGHDT and CDR2 YYEEEE come from the germline V gene. The CDR3 has 15 residues. The CDR3 region has the DNA TGTGCCAGCAGCTTGGGCGGGGGACGCAATCAGCCCCAGCATTTT. Encoded protein: CASSLGGGRNQPQHF.

In its sample, this clone was seen a few times. The chain employs TRBV5-1 and TRBJ2-7; 10 bases agree with TRBD2. V shed 3 bases and J 5 bases; nucleotides not matched to a gene: 5. Germline-derived CDR1 and CDR2 are SGHRS and YFSETQ. This CDR3 region has 14 residues. In nucleotides, the CDR3 is TGCGCCAGCAGCTCCATAGCGGGAGGCAACGAGCAGTACTTC. This sequence encodes CASSSIAGGNEQYF.

V is TRBV6-5 and J is TRBJ2-3; 10 bases align to TRBD2. J gave up 2 bases and V 4 bases, and 6 bases lay outside the gene matches. The CDR3 is made up of 16 amino acids. The germline V gene has CDR1 MNHEY and CDR2 SVGAGI. CDR3 in DNA: TGTGCCAGCAGTTCCCCCGGGACTAGCGCCACAGATACGCAGTATTTT. Protein: CASSSPGTSATDTQYF.

The CDR3 DNA sequence: TGTGCCAGTAGTATAGGTCCTGGGAGCAATGAGCAGTTCTTC. Amino acids: CASSIGPGSNEQFF. The chain couples TRBV19 to TRBJ2-1; tentatively, D is TRBD2 (5 bases). The V end was cut by 1 base, the J end by 6 bases, with 10 bases between. In germline, CDR1 is LNHDA, CDR2 SQIVND (reference sequence). This CDR3 comprises 14 residues.

This rearrangement joins TRBV10-1 to TRBJ2-7; TRBD1 aligns across 8 bases. Germline loops: CDR1 WNHNN, CDR2 SYGVQD (reference sequence). The junction had 6 bases not matched to a gene; V was cut back by 10 bases and J by 1 base. CDR3 length: 13 residues. CDR3 sequence: CATSTGASYEQYF. The DNA for the CDR3 is TGCGCCACCTCGACAGGGGCATCCTACGAGCAGTACTTC.

Concerning this clone itself: The sample holds other DNA sequences that translate to the same CDR3. The chain is built from TRBV7-3 and TRBJ1-1; D might be TRBD1 (6 bases). The germline V gene encodes CDR1 SGHTA and CDR2 FQGTGA. Trimming pared 5 bases from V and 2 bases from J, leaving 9 bases between. This CDR3 is 13 amino acids long. DNA of the CDR3: TGTGCCAGCAGCCTGACAGGTAACACTGAAGCTTTCTTT. Translation gives CASSLTGNTEAFF. The full variable domain, in which reference TRBV7-3 and TRBJ1-1 provide the parts outside the CDR3, is GAGVSQTPSNKVTEKGKYVELRCDPISGHTALYWYRQSLGQGPEFLIYFQGTGAADDSGLPNDRFFAVRPEGSVSTLKIQRTERGDSAVYLCASSLTGNTEAFFGQGTRLTVV.

This chain connects TRBV4-3 to TRBJ1-1, with 7 bases that match TRBD1. The V segment lost 1 base and the J segment 3 bases; nucleotides outside the gene matches: 2. Germline values: CDR1 LGHNA, CDR2 YSLEER. The CDR3 runs to 14 residues. This chain's CDR3 is CASSQGQGDTEAFF. The DNA of the CDR3 is TGCGCCAGCAGCCAAGGCCAGGGGGACACTGAAGCTTTCTTT.

With respect to this clone: This CDR3 is missing its conserved last phenylalanine or tryptophan, likely due to a read error. Because the CDR3's place on the DNA is in doubt, the DNA is left out and the CDR3 is given as listed by TCRdb. The genes are TRBV6-5 and TRBJ1-6. CDR1 is MNHEY, CDR2 SVGAGI, per germline. The length of the CDR3 is 12 amino acids, counting both ends. The CDR3 loop reads CASSHRGGTLTL.

Written as DNA, the CDR3 is TGTGCCAGCAGTCTCGGACGGGGAAGGGCAGATACGCAGTATTTT. Translating it yields CASSLGRGRADTQYF. The chain uses TRBV28 and TRBJ2-3, with D maybe TRBD2 (5 bases). The V gene lost 5 bases and the J gene lost 4 bases, with 16 bases spanning the gap. Germline V gene sequence: CDR1 MDHEN, CDR2 SYDVKM. This CDR3 is 15 amino acids long.

This chain joins TRBV15 and TRBJ2-7; D may be TRBD2 (5 bases). The V and J ends lost 0 bases and 3 bases respectively, with 12 bases between them. CDR1 LNHNV and CDR2 YYDKDF come from the germline V gene (reference sequence). The CDR3 is 15 amino acids. The CDR3 here is CATSRDRGDNYEQYF. The CDR3 DNA follows: TGTGCCACCAGCAGAGATCGGGGTGACAACTACGAGCAGTACTTC.

This clone was counted only a few times. The chain uses TRBV30 and TRBJ2-5; no definite D call. In germline, CDR1 is GTSNPN, CDR2 SVGIG (reference sequence). Trimming stripped 1 base from V and 2 bases from J, with 11 bases between. This CDR3 spans 14 amino acids. This chain's CDR3 is CAWSGAVPQETQYF. The CDR3 DNA reads TGTGCCTGGAGTGGCGCGGTCCCTCAAGAGACCCAGTACTTC.

The chain's CDR3 is CASSLGGPYEQYF. CDR3 sequence (DNA): TGTGCCAGCAGCTTGGGGGGCCCGTACGAGCAGTACTTC. The chain joins TRBV5-6 to TRBJ2-7, with D perhaps TRBD1 (5 bases). V gave up 0 bases and J gave up 4 bases, with 8 bases separating them. The CDR3 is 13 residues long. The V gene's germline CDR1 is SGHDT and CDR2 YYEEEE.

This chain connects TRBV7-2 to TRBJ2-5, with D perhaps TRBD1 (6 bases). Trimming took 2 bases from V and 2 from J, leaving 12 bases between them. The CDR3 consists of 15 residues. Germline CDR1 is SGHTA and CDR2 is FQGNSA. CDR3 sequence: CASSLNGQLQETQYF. CDR3 coding DNA: TGTGCCAGCAGCTTAAACGGACAGTTACAAGAGACCCAGTACTTC.

The J gene is TRBJ2-1, the V gene TRBV5-1; a possible D gene is TRBD2 (6 bases). Germline values: CDR1 SGHRS, CDR2 YFSETQ. The V end was cut by 2 bases, the J end by 3 bases, with 15 bases between. The CDR3 consists of 16 residues. CDR3 in amino acids: CASSLSSSGFYNEQFF. CDR3 bases: TGCGCCAGCAGCTTATCCAGTAGCGGATTCTACAATGAGCAGTTCTTC.

The DNA for the CDR3 is TGCGCCAGCGGACCCAGGGTGGACTATGGCTACACCTTC. This gives the protein CASGPRVDYGYTF. This chain joins TRBV5-1 and TRBJ1-2; D may be TRBD1 (5 bases). V gave up 7 bases and J gave up 3 bases, with 13 bases separating them. The germline gives CDR1 SGHRS, CDR2 YFSETQ. The CDR3 is 13 residues long.

The chain is built from TRBV6-4 and TRBJ2-1; 12 bases agree with TRBD2. The J segment lost 3 bases and the V segment lost 6 bases, leaving 3 bases of the junction unmatched. Germline V lookup: CDR1 MRHNA, CDR2 SNTAGT. This CDR3 region has 15 residues. As DNA, the CDR3 is TGTGCCAGCAGCCCACTAGCGGGGGGCTACAATGAGCAGTTCTTC. As protein: CASSPLAGGYNEQFF.

The sample holds one count of this clone. The chain is built from TRBV29-1 and TRBJ2-3; maybe TRBD2 (5 bases). Per the germline V gene, CDR1 is SQVTM and CDR2 is ANQGSEA. This CDR3 region has 12 residues. With 7 bases removed from V and 5 bases from J, the gap between germline ends came to 13 bases. CDR3 residues: CSGLRAEDTQYF. The CDR3 DNA reads as TGCAGCGGCTTGAGGGCCGAAGATACGCAGTATTTT.

The genes are TRBV6-5 and TRBJ2-3; TRBD1 matches at 8 bases. CDR3 length: 16 amino acids. Germline values: CDR1 MNHEY, CDR2 SVGAGI. V was pared by 2 bases and J by 4 bases, with 8 bases of the junction left unmatched. The CDR3 protein is CASSYDGQGVADTQYF. The CDR3 DNA reads TGTGCCAGCAGTTACGACGGACAGGGAGTAGCAGATACGCAGTATTTT.

This clone was seen a few times. The chain joins TRBV19 to TRBJ1-5; D possibly corresponds to TRBD1 (6 bases). This CDR3 has 16 amino acids. The V and J ends lost 10 bases and 4 bases respectively, with 23 bases between them. Germline V gene sequence: CDR1 LNHDA, CDR2 SQIVND (reference sequence). CDR3 in DNA: TGTGCCACTAATGCCCCCGGGACACCAACGAATCAGCCCCAGCATTTT. Translation gives CATNAPGTPTNQPQHF.

The chain links TRBV14 to TRBJ2-7; TRBD1 is a possible D gene (6 bases). Trimming cost V 0 bases and J 0 bases, with 18 bases left between them. The CDR3 covers 18 residues. CDR1 and CDR2 from the germline V gene are SGHDN and FVKESK. In DNA form, the CDR3 reads TGTGCCAGCAGCCAAGAATGGGGGCGAGGCGGATTCTCCTACGAGCAGTACTTC. Protein product: CASSQEWGRGGFSYEQYF.

The chain is built from TRBV28 and TRBJ2-2; 9 bases fit TRBD1. Trimming at V came to 7 bases and at J to 3 bases, leaving 12 bases not matched to a gene. The CDR3 contains 17 residues. CDR1 is MDHEN and CDR2 is SYDVKM in the germline V gene. CDR3 residues: CASTPRAGTGYTGELFF. Written as DNA, the CDR3 is TGTGCCAGCACCCCTAGGGCTGGGACAGGGTACACCGGGGAGCTGTTTTTT. Together with reference TRBV28 and TRBJ2-2, the CDR3 gives the full variable domain: DVKVTQSSRYLVKRTGEKVFLECVQDMDHENMFWYRQDPGLGLRLIYFSYDVKMKEKGDIPEGYSVSREKKERFSLILESASTNQTSMYLCASTPRAGTGYTGELFFGEGSRLTVL.